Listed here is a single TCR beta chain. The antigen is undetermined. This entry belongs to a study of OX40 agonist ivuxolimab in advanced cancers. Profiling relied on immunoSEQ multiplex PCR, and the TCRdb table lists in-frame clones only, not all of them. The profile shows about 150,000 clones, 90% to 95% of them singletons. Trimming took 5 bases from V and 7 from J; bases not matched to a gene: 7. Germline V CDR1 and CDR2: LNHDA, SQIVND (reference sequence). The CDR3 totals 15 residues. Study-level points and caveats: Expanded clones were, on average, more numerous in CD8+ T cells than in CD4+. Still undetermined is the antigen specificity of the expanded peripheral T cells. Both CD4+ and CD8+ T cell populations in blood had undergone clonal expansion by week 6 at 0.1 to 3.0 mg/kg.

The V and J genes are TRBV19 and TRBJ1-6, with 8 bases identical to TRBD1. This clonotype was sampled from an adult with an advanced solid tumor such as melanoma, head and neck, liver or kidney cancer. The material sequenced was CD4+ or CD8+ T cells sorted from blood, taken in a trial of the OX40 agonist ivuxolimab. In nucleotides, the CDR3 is TGTGCCAGTAGTCACGCGGACAGGGTGAATTCACCCCTCCACTTT. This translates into CASSHADRVNSPLHF.